The following is a T cell receptor (beta chain) sequence with its context. The antigen remains undetermined. The CDR3 runs 13 residues. Germline V gene data show CDR1 as SGHNT and CDR2 as YYREEE (reference sequence). With 3 bases clipped from V and 3 bases from J, the junction kept 2 bases outside the gene matches. These data come from a study of T cell responses to AZD1222 COVID-19 vaccine. Libraries were prepared by immunoSEQ multiplex PCR; TCRdb keeps only in-frame clonotypes and omits some of them. The sample has fewer than 120,000 clones; roughly 92% are singletons. Findings of the study overall: Samples come after the peak T cell response, not at day 14. Spike-specific TCR depth and breadth grew after two AZD1222 doses. Targets within unmutated variant regions were reportedly found for nearly half of spike-specific TCRs.

This receptor was taken from an adult who received the AZD1222 COVID-19 vaccine. Specimen: peripheral blood, collected 28 days after the second AZD1222 dose. The chain combines TRBV5-4 with TRBJ1-2, with 7 bases identical to TRBD1. Here the CDR3 reads CASSSGQDYGYTF. CDR3 coding DNA: TGTGCCAGCAGCTCCGGACAGGACTATGGCTACACCTTC.